The 15 T cell receptor beta chains in this list originate from one sample, sequenced in a study of blood T cells in healthy people across ages. Through a sample-barcoded 5' primer and a J-beta primer mix, a second PCR was run for roughly 6 to 12 cycles. TCRdb independently ran MiXCR on the 5' RACE reads; one entry per CDR3 protein. Of 700,000 or so distinct CDR3 sequences listed, roughly 43% are singletons. Sequenced sample: blood. All receptors derive from a man at least 80 years old in good health.

V usage is TRBV19 and J usage is TRBJ1-2; D is uncertain. Trimming shortened V by 8 bases and J by 3 bases, and 7 bases separated the two germline ends. The CDR3 sequence is 11 residues long. Germline CDR1 is LNHDA and CDR2 is SQIVND (reference sequence). CDR3 sequence (DNA): TGTGCCAGTGAGCGAGACTATGGCTACACCTTC. This translates into CASERDYGYTF.

The chain employs TRBV28 and TRBJ1-2, with 10 bases that match TRBD1. Germline V gene sequence: CDR1 MDHEN, CDR2 SYDVKM. The CDR3 is made up of 16 amino acids. V shed 0 bases and J 4 bases; nucleotides not matched to a gene: 5. The CDR3 protein is CASSLWGTGDLYGYTF. The DNA of the CDR3 is TGTGCCAGCAGTTTATGGGGGACAGGGGACCTCTATGGCTACACCTTC.

The CDR3 DNA follows: TGTGCCATCGGGAGTAAGGAGGATGAGCAGTTCTTC. It yields the protein CAIGSKEDEQFF. This chain links TRBV10-3 with TRBJ2-1, with TRBD2 as a possible D gene (5 bases). The CDR3 length is 12 residues. Germline-derived CDR1 and CDR2 are ENHRY and SYGVKD. V was pared by 8 bases and J by 8 bases, with 13 bases between.

The chain uses TRBV27 and TRBJ1-1; a weak D match, TRBD1 (6 bases). V lost 6 bases, J lost 0 bases, and 14 bases lay in between. This CDR3 contains 15 residues. Germline CDR1 MNHEY, CDR2 SMNVEV (reference sequence). Here the CDR3 reads CASSKTGHLNTEAFF. Written as DNA, the CDR3 is TGTGCCAGCAGCAAAACGGGACACTTGAACACTGAAGCTTTCTTT.

A few counts support this clonotype. A clone one base away is much larger, so this may be a read error. V usage is TRBV29-1 and J usage is TRBJ2-5, with 10 positions matching TRBD2. This CDR3 is built from 15 residues. V shed 3 bases, J shed 11 bases, and the junction held 15 bases outside the gene matches. CDR1 is SQVTM, CDR2 ANQGSEA, per germline. The CDR3 DNA reads as TGCAGCGTTGAGAAGCGGGGGGGTCGTGGCAATGAGCAGTACTTC. This encodes CSVEKRGGRGNEQYF.

In this sample, this clonotype turned up a few times. This chain connects TRBV29-1 to TRBJ2-5; 13 nucleotides agree with TRBD2. The V gene end was trimmed by 6 bases and the J gene end by 5 bases; junction bases not matched to a gene: 9. Germline-derived CDR1 and CDR2 are SQVTM and ANQGSEA. The CDR3 sequence is 15 residues long. The CDR3 here is CSVKGTSGVRETQYF. In DNA, the CDR3 is TGCAGCGTGAAGGGGACTAGCGGGGTAAGGGAGACCCAGTACTTC.

The chain combines TRBV15 with TRBJ2-7, with a tentative D call TRBD1 (7 bases). Germline V gives CDR1 LNHNV, CDR2 YYDKDF (reference sequence). With 5 bases removed from V and 3 bases from J, the gap between germline ends came to 20 bases. The CDR3 consists of 16 residues. CDR3 sequence (DNA): TGTGCCACCAGCCAGGGGGGTAGCGCTGTTCACTACGAGCAGTACTTC. This encodes CATSQGGSAVHYEQYF.

The chain links TRBV7-2 to TRBJ2-1; D may be TRBD2 (5 bases). V lost 1 base and J lost 7, with 11 bases in between. This CDR3 has 14 residues. Germline CDR1 is SGHTA and CDR2 is FQGNSA. The CDR3 region has the DNA TGTGCCAGCAGCTTAGATTGGAGCGGTAATGAGCAGTTCTTC. This translates into CASSLDWSGNEQFF.

V and J are TRBV3-1 and TRBJ2-7; 7 positions agree with TRBD2. The CDR3 has 15 amino acids. Germline V gene lookup returns CDR1 LGHDT and CDR2 YNNKEL (reference sequence). V gave up 0 bases and J gave up 0 bases; unmatched junction bases: 2. The chain's CDR3 is CASSQDPGGSYEQYF. CDR3 nucleotides: TGTGCCAGCAGCCAAGATCCGGGGGGCTCCTACGAGCAGTACTTC.

V and J are TRBV10-3 and TRBJ2-7; 13 nucleotides line up with TRBD2. Unmatched junction bases numbered 7, after V lost 6 bases and J lost 2 bases. Germline assignment: CDR1 ENHRY and CDR2 SYGVKD. The CDR3 covers 16 residues. DNA of the CDR3: TGTGCCATCAGCGATCCGGGACTAGCGGGAACCTACGAGCAGTACTTC. This translates into CAISDPGLAGTYEQYF.

This clonotype was counted a few times. The chain combines TRBV14 with TRBJ2-5; D is uncertain. Germline CDR1 SGHDN, CDR2 FVKESK. This CDR3 is built from 14 residues. V lost 4 bases to trimming and J lost 2 bases, with 11 bases between them. Written as DNA, the CDR3 is TGTGCCAGCAGCCGGGTAGCTTTACAAGAGACCCAGTACTTC. It encodes CASSRVALQETQYF. The full variable domain, with the rest looked up from reference TRBV14 and TRBJ2-5, is EAGVTQFPSHSVIEKGQTVTLRCDPISGHDNLYWYRRVMGKEIKFLLHFVKESKQDESGMPNNRFLAERTGGTYSTLKVQPAELEDSGVYFCASSRVALQETQYFGPGTRLLVL.

Details on this clonotype: A read error may be the cause here, since a much bigger clone is one base away. This sequence joins TRBV14 and TRBJ2-7; TRBD2 aligns across 10 bases. The V and J ends lost 1 base and 7 bases, in that order; junction bases with no gene match: 10. This CDR3 region has 16 residues. Germline CDR1 is SGHDN and CDR2 is FVKESK. The CDR3 region has the DNA TGTGCCAGCAGCCAAGCGCTAGCGGGAGCAGGGAATGAGCAGTACTTC. Protein product: CASSQALAGAGNEQYF.

The chain combines TRBV3-1 with TRBJ2-2; 9 bases align to TRBD1. CDR1 is LGHDT and CDR2 is YNNKEL in the germline V gene (reference sequence). J gave up 1 base and V 4 bases, and 4 bases lay outside the gene matches. The CDR3 loop spans 16 amino acids. Here the CDR3 reads CASSPTGQGNTGELFF. CDR3 sequence (DNA): TGTGCCAGCAGCCCCACGGGACAGGGGAACACCGGGGAGCTGTTTTTT.

This clonotype has only a few counts. This rearrangement joins TRBV27 to TRBJ2-1, with a possible D match to TRBD1 (5 bases). Germline V lookup: CDR1 MNHEY, CDR2 SMNVEV (reference sequence). The CDR3 is 17 residues long. Trimming removed 7 bases at V and 2 bases at J, with 21 bases between. The CDR3 DNA follows: TGTGCCAGCACCCCCGGCGTGGGGCAATATCCCTACAATGAGCAGTTCTTC. It specifies CASTPGVGQYPYNEQFF.

The genes are TRBV11-2 and TRBJ2-7, with TRBD2 matching over 8 bases. From germline, CDR1 is SGHAT and CDR2 FQNNGV. With V trimmed by 5 bases and J by 3 bases, 12 bases remained unmatched. The CDR3 has 16 residues. The CDR3 here is CASSPGVAGTFYEQYF. As DNA, the CDR3 is TGTGCCAGCAGCCCCGGGGTAGCGGGGACATTCTACGAGCAGTACTTC. The variable domain in full, with the rest retrieved from reference TRBV11-2 and TRBJ2-7, is EAGVAQSPRYKIIEKRQSVAFWCNPISGHATLYWYQQILGQGPKLLIQFQNNGVVDDSQLPKDRFSAERLKGVDSTLKIQPAKLEDSAVYLCASSPGVAGTFYEQYFGPGTRLTVT.